This TCR beta chain was retrieved from a study of T cells in Graves' hyperthyroidism and ophthalmopathy. There were TCR beta CDR3 regions amplified from RNA transcripts. HTBI primers drove first-round RT-PCR of the TCR CDR3. TCRdb recomputed calls from the multiplex PCR reads with MiXCR, one row per CDR3 protein. This sample yields about 400,000 distinct CDR3 sequences, of which 13% to 15% are seen a single time; around 19% belongs to the top ten. This clonotype came up many times. V shed 6 bases and J 2 bases; nucleotides not matched to a gene: 4. The CDR3 runs 13 residues. Germline V CDR1 and CDR2: SGHAT, FQNNGV. The cohort's ophthalmopathy patients, a group with duration under 3 months, had a Clinical Activity Score of at least 3 and a NOSPECS grade of at least 4.

V is TRBV11-2 and J is TRBJ2-7, with 7 positions matching TRBD1. This TCR was recovered from a woman between 25 and 40 years old with Graves' ophthalmopathy. The specimen sequenced was blood. The CDR3 loop is CASRPTGAYEQYF. For the CDR3, the DNA is TGTGCCAGCAGGCCAACAGGGGCCTACGAGCAGTACTTC.